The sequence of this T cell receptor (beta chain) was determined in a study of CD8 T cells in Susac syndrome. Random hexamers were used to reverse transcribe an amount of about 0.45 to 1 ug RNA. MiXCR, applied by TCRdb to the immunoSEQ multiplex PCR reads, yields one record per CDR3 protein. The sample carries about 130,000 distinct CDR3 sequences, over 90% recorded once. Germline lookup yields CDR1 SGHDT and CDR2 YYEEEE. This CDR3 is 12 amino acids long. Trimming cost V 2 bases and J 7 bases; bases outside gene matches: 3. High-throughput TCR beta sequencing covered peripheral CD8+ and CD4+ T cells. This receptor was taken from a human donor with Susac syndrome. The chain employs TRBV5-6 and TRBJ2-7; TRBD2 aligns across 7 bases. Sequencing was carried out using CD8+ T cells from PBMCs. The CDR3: CASSFWGGEQYF. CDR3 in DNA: TGTGCCAGCAGCTTCTGGGGGGGGGAGCAGTACTTC. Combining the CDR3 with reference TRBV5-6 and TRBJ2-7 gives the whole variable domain DAGVTQSPTHLIKTRGQQVTLRCSPKSGHDTVSWYQQALGQGPQFIFQYYEEEERQRGNFPDRFSGHQFPNYSSELNVNALLLGDSALYLCASSFWGGEQYFGPGTRLTVT.